These 27 T cell receptor beta chains were sequenced from one sample in a study of cytomegalovirus exposure and HLA in healthy donors (TCRdb year 2017). Library prep was done by the immunoSEQ multiplex PCR assay. The multiplex PCR relied on a mix of 60 forward primers for TCR Vbeta segments and 13 reverse primers for TCR Jbeta segments. TCRdb obtained this table from immuneACCESS and retained in-frame rearrangements with V and J assigned. These tables miss some clones; where compared with another copy, unresolved V genes account for less than half of the shortfall, and the remainder is unexplained. This sample is represented by 150,000 to 200,000 clones; about 77% of them were singletons. Of the sample, approximately 6% falls within the top ten clones. The source material was PBMCs. Every receptor here comes from a woman aged 30 to 39 in good health and CMV-seropositive.

The V call is TRBV5-1, the J call TRBJ1-4; no definite D call. This CDR3 is 15 amino acids long. Trimming took 0 bases from V and 0 from J, leaving 6 bases between them. CDR1 and CDR2 from the germline V gene are SGHRS and YFSETQ. CDR3 residues: CASSLGRATNEKLFF. The CDR3 nucleotides read TGCGCCAGCAGCTTGGGTCGTGCAACTAATGAAAAACTGTTTTTT.

This clone was counted between two and nine times. The chain employs TRBV28 and TRBJ1-5, with unresolved D. V lost 6 bases to trimming and J lost 7 bases, with 16 bases between them. Germline values: CDR1 MDHEN, CDR2 SYDVKM. The CDR3 extends over 14 amino acids. The CDR3 nucleotides read TGTGCCAGCAGCCCTACTGTAGAGGGCCAGCCCCAGCATTTT. Translated, it gives CASSPTVEGQPQHF.

The chain links TRBV4-1 to TRBJ1-1; maybe TRBD1 (5 bases). The CDR3 is 18 amino acids. V dropped 3 bases and J dropped 0 bases, with 20 bases sitting between them. Germline loops: CDR1 MGHRA, CDR2 YSYEKL. The CDR3 here is CASSHPMTELLMNTEAFF. The CDR3 DNA reads as TGCGCCAGCAGCCACCCGATGACAGAGTTACTAATGAACACTGAAGCTTTCTTT.

The V gene is TRBV29-1, the J gene TRBJ1-1; tentatively, D is TRBD1 (6 bases). Germline CDR1 reads SQVTM; CDR2 reads ANQGSEA. There are 11 residues in the CDR3. Trimming removed 7 bases at V and 8 bases at J, with 14 bases between. The CDR3 spells CSGETGLEAFF. DNA of the CDR3: TGCAGCGGAGAGACAGGTTTAGAAGCTTTCTTT.

This chain connects TRBV7-9 to TRBJ1-4; no definite D call. The CDR3 has 14 amino acids. Trimming pared 5 bases from V and 5 bases from J, leaving 12 bases between. The germline V gene encodes CDR1 SEHNR and CDR2 FQNEAQ (reference sequence). The CDR3 nucleotides are TGTGCCAGCAGCCCCTCGGAGTTAAATGAAAAACTGTTTTTT. Its translation is CASSPSELNEKLFF. Complete variable domain (other parts from reference TRBV7-9 and TRBJ1-4): DTGVSQNPRHKITKRGQNVTFRCDPISEHNRLYWYRQTLGQGPEFLTYFQNEAQLEKSRLLSDRFSAERPKGSFSTLEIQRTEQGDSAMYLCASSPSELNEKLFFGSGTQLSVL.

This chain connects TRBV10-3 to TRBJ2-1; a weak D match, TRBD1 (6 bases). Trimming took off 3 bases at V and 4 bases at J, with 13 bases between the two ends. Per germline, CDR1 ENHRY and CDR2 SYGVKD. There are 15 residues in the CDR3. The CDR3 DNA reads TGTGCCATCAGTGAAAGACAGGACGTTTACAATGAGCAGTTCTTC. Residues: CAISERQDVYNEQFF.

V and J are TRBV27 and TRBJ2-5, with D tentatively TRBD2 (6 bases). Germline V lookup: CDR1 MNHEY, CDR2 SMNVEV (reference sequence). Trimming shortened V by 5 bases and J by 1 base, and 14 bases separated the two germline ends. The CDR3 has 15 residues. CDR3: CASSRPGLIQETQYF. Written as DNA, the CDR3 is TGTGCCAGCAGTCGCCCGGGACTGATCCAAGAGACCCAGTACTTC.

This chain joins TRBV2 and TRBJ2-3; TRBD1 matches 8 bases. Germline V lookup: CDR1 SNHLY, CDR2 FYNNEI. CDR3 length: 14 residues. The J segment lost 7 bases and the V segment lost 6 bases, leaving 9 bases of the junction unmatched. CDR3 coding DNA: TGTGCCAGCAGCAGGGGGCTAGCCTCAAATACGCAGTATTTT. Translation gives CASSRGLASNTQYF.

This chain joins TRBV29-1 and TRBJ2-5; TRBD2 might be the D (6 bases). From germline, CDR1 is SQVTM and CDR2 ANQGSEA. The CDR3 has 12 residues. V was trimmed by 7 bases and J by 5 bases, leaving 14 bases between them. The CDR3 nucleotides are TGCAGCGCTCTCGGAGGGTGGGAGACCCAGTACTTC. This translates into CSALGGWETQYF.

This chain uses TRBV7-9 with TRBJ2-7; 8 bases are shared with TRBD1. This CDR3 comprises 15 residues. Germline values: CDR1 SEHNR, CDR2 FQNEAQ (reference sequence). V trimming: 3 bases; J trimming: 0 bases; junction bases outside the gene matches: 4. This chain's CDR3 is CASSLDRDSSYEQYF. The CDR3 nucleotides read TGTGCCAGCAGCTTGGACAGGGACAGCTCCTACGAGCAGTACTTC.

The sample holds a few counts of this clone. The chain uses TRBV5-6 and TRBJ2-3; no firm D call. V lost 1 base to trimming and J lost 0 bases, with 15 bases between them. The CDR3 runs 17 residues. From germline, CDR1 is SGHDT and CDR2 YYEEEE. In DNA form, the CDR3 reads TGTGCCAGCAGCTTGATCACCACGGAGTCTAGCACAGATACGCAGTATTTT. Its translation is CASSLITTESSTDTQYF.

The rearrangement uses TRBV12-5 and TRBJ1-2; D ambiguous. Germline CDR1 reads LGHNT; CDR2 reads FRNRAP. The CDR3 is 13 amino acids. The ends were cut back, 6 bases at V and 7 bases at J, with 15 bases in the middle. DNA of the CDR3: TGTGCTAGTGGCCCCTTGTCGGGAGGTGGCTACACCTTC. Translation gives CASGPLSGGGYTF. Variable domain in full (rest from reference TRBV12-5 and TRBJ1-2): DARVTQTPRHKVTEMGQEVTMRCQPILGHNTVFWYRQTMMQGLELLAYFRNRAPLDDSGMPKDRFSAEMPDATLATLKIQPSEPRDSAVYFCASGPLSGGGYTFGSGTRLTVV.

CDR3 sequence (DNA): TGTGCCAGCAGCTTAGACAGGGAGTATGAGCAGTTCTTC. It codes for CASSLDREYEQFF. The rearrangement links TRBV13 to TRBJ2-1; a weak D match, TRBD1 (6 bases). From germline, CDR1 is PRHDT and CDR2 FYEKMQ (reference sequence). The ends were cut back, 1 base at V and 8 bases at J, with 9 bases in the middle. CDR3 length: 13 amino acids.

This chain links TRBV20-1 with TRBJ2-1; weak D call: TRBD2 (5 bases). Germline CDR1 and CDR2: DFQATT and SNEGSKA (reference sequence). V lost 0 bases and J lost 15, with 12 bases in between. CDR3 length: 11 residues. Here the CDR3 DNA reads TGCAGTGCTAGAGATGACTACTGGCTGTTCTTC. Translation: CSARDDYWLFF.

This clone was found a few times. The chain combines TRBV5-1 with TRBJ2-7, with D possibly TRBD2 on 5 matching bases. Germline V gene sequence: CDR1 SGHRS, CDR2 YFSETQ. Deletions cut 4 bases from V and 2 bases from J, with 13 bases between. This CDR3 has 14 residues. CDR3 residues: CASSVGGSAYEQYF. The DNA of the CDR3 is TGCGCCAGCAGCGTCGGAGGTTCGGCCTACGAGCAGTACTTC. Variable domain in full (rest from reference TRBV5-1 and TRBJ2-7): KAGVTQTPRYLIKTRGQQVTLSCSPISGHRSVSWYQQTPGQGLQFLFEYFSETQRNKGNFPGRFSGRQFSNSRSEMNVSTLELGDSALYLCASSVGGSAYEQYFGPGTRLTVT.

The rearrangement links TRBV5-1 to TRBJ1-5, with TRBD1 matching over 10 bases. CDR1 and CDR2 (germline): SGHRS, YFSETQ. This CDR3 region has 15 residues. V shed 4 bases, J shed 2 bases, and the junction held 3 bases outside the gene matches. The CDR3 nucleotides are TGCGCCAGCAGCCCCGGGACAGGGGGCAATCAGCCCCAGCATTTT. Amino acid sequence: CASSPGTGGNQPQHF.

The V and J genes are TRBV6-1 and TRBJ1-5; D remains ambiguous. CDR1 MNHNS and CDR2 SASEGT come from the germline V gene. With 2 bases removed from V and 7 bases from J, the gap between germline ends came to 15 bases. This CDR3 spans 15 amino acids. The CDR3 region is CASSESPRGNQPQHF. CDR3 sequence (DNA): TGTGCCAGCAGTGAATCGCCCCGGGGTAACCAGCCCCAGCATTTT.

V gene TRBV9 combines with J gene TRBJ1-2, with D possibly being TRBD1 (6 bases). The CDR3 is 13 amino acids. Germline CDR1 SGDLS, CDR2 YYNGEE. V dropped 3 bases and J dropped 8 bases, with 14 bases sitting between them. DNA of the CDR3: TGTGCCAGCAGCGGAACAGGGATGGGGGGCTACACCTTC. Its protein is CASSGTGMGGYTF. Looking up the rest from reference TRBV9 and TRBJ1-2 gives the full variable domain: DSGVTQTPKHLITATGQRVTLRCSPRSGDLSVYWYQQSLDQGLQFLIQYYNGEERAKGNILERFSAQQFPDLHSELNLSSLELGDSALYFCASSGTGMGGYTFGSGTRLTVV.

The rearrangement links TRBV7-9 to TRBJ1-2; TRBD1 aligns across 8 bases. CDR3 length: 16 amino acids. Germline trimming cut 1 base from V and 7 bases from J; bases unmatched to any gene: 11. Germline CDR1 and CDR2: SEHNR and FQNEAQ (reference sequence). The CDR3 reads CASSLGAVGQASGYTF. CDR3 nucleotides: TGTGCCAGCAGCTTAGGGGCAGTGGGACAGGCTTCTGGCTACACCTTC.

This chain joins TRBV6-1 and TRBJ1-2; D might be TRBD1 (5 bases). Trimming took off 3 bases at V and 8 bases at J, with 16 bases between the two ends. The CDR3 is 14 amino acids. Germline values: CDR1 MNHNS, CDR2 SASEGT. The CDR3 here is CASSDNWSGRGYTF. CDR3 DNA sequence: TGTGCCAGCAGTGATAATTGGTCAGGGCGAGGCTACACCTTC.

J is TRBJ2-4 and V is TRBV28, with TRBD1 as a possible D gene (6 bases). The V and J ends lost 7 bases and 0 bases respectively, with 16 bases between them. The germline CDR1 and CDR2 sequences are MDHEN and SYDVKM. The CDR3 is 16 residues long. CDR3 nucleotides: TGTGCCAGCAATCAGGGGCTAACGATAGCCAAAAACATTCAGTACTTC. Amino acids: CASNQGLTIAKNIQYF.

Only a few counts were recorded for this clone. The chain carries TRBV5-4 and TRBJ2-3, with D possibly matching TRBD2 (6 bases). This CDR3 has 14 amino acids. CDR1 and CDR2 from the germline V gene are SGHNT and YYREEE (reference sequence). V lost 7 bases and J lost 3, with 15 bases in between. CDR3 nucleotide sequence: TGTGCCAGCGGCGGGATAGCTGAGACAGATACGCAGTATTTT. Its protein product is CASGGIAETDTQYF.

This chain joins TRBV5-5 and TRBJ1-5; possible D gene TRBD1, 5 bases. Trimming pared 3 bases from V and 4 bases from J, leaving 17 bases between. This CDR3 has 16 residues. Looked up from germline, CDR1 is SGHKS and CDR2 is YYEKEE (reference sequence). The CDR3 reads CASSYTAGLKNQPQHF. In nucleotides, the CDR3 is TGTGCCAGCAGCTACACCGCGGGACTCAAAAATCAGCCCCAGCATTTT.

DNA of the CDR3: TGTGCCAGCTCACGGGCCGCAGGGACTTTAGTAGATACGCAGTATTTT. Translating gives CASSRAAGTLVDTQYF. The chain carries TRBV18 and TRBJ2-3, with D possibly being TRBD2 (6 bases). Germline lookup yields CDR1 KGHSH and CDR2 LQKENI. V gave up 4 bases and J gave up 5 bases, with 19 bases separating them. There are 16 residues in the CDR3.

This chain uses TRBV7-2 with TRBJ2-4, with TRBD2 matching over 7 bases. Looked up from germline, CDR1 is SGHTA and CDR2 is FQGNSA. The junction had 10 bases not matched to a gene; V was cut back by 4 bases and J by 7 bases. The CDR3 covers 15 residues. The CDR3 DNA reads TGTGCCAGCAGCTCGGAGGCTAGCGGAGCTAACATTCAGTACTTC. It codes for CASSSEASGANIQYF.

This clone was seen a few times. The J gene is TRBJ2-5, the V gene TRBV4-3; 10 bases are a match to TRBD2. Germline CDR1 reads LGHNA; CDR2 reads YSLEER. With V trimmed by 1 base and J by 5 bases, 13 bases remained unmatched. The CDR3 loop spans 18 amino acids. In DNA, the CDR3 is TGCGCCAGCAGCCAAGGGGGGGGTAGCGGGGGGTCTGTCGAGACCCAGTACTTC. Amino acid sequence: CASSQGGGSGGSVETQYF.

The chain carries TRBV11-2 and TRBJ1-1; D not resolved. Germline CDR1 SGHAT, CDR2 FQNNGV. The CDR3 spans 14 residues. V shed 3 bases and J shed 2 bases, with 10 bases lying between them. The chain's CDR3 is CASSFQGLNTEAFF. CDR3 bases: TGTGCCAGCAGCTTTCAAGGACTCAACACTGAAGCTTTCTTT.